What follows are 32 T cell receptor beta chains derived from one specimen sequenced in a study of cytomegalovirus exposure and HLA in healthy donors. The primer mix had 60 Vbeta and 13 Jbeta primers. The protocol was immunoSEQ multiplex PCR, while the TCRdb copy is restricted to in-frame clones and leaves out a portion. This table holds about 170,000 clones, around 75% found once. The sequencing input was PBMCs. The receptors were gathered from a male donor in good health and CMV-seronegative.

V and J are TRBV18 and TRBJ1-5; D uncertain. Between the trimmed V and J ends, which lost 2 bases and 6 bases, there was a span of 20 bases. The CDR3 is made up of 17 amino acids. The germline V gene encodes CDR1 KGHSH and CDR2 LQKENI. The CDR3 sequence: CASSPSVSNGEGQPQHF. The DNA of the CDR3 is TGTGCCAGCTCACCATCCGTCTCCAATGGGGAGGGTCAGCCCCAGCATTTT.

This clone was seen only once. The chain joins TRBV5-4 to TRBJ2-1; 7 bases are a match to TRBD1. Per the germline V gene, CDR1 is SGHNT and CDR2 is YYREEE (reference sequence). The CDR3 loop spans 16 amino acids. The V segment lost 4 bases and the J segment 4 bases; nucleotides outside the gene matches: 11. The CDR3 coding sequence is TGTGCCAGCAGCGCAGGACAGGTTCGGGTATACAATGAGCAGTTCTTC. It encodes CASSAGQVRVYNEQFF.

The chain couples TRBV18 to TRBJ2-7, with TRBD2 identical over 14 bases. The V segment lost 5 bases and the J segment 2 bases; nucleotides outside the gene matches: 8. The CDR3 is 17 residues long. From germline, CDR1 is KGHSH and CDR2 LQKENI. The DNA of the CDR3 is TGTGCCAGCTCAACCCGGACTAGCGGGGGGTCGACCTACGAGCAGTACTTC. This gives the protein CASSTRTSGGSTYEQYF.

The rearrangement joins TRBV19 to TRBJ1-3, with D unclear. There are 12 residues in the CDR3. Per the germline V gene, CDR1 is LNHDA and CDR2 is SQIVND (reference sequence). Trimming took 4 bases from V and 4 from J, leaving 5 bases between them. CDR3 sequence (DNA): TGTGCCAGTAGTACCGGGGGAAACACCATATATTTT. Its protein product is CASSTGGNTIYF.

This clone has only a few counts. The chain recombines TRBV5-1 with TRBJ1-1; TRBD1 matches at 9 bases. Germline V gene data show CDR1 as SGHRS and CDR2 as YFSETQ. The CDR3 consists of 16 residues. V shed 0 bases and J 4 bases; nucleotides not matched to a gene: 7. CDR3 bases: TGCGCCAGCAGCTTGGAGGGAACAGGGGGCTCCACTGAAGCTTTCTTT. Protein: CASSLEGTGGSTEAFF. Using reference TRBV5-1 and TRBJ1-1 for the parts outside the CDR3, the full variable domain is KAGVTQTPRYLIKTRGQQVTLSCSPISGHRSVSWYQQTPGQGLQFLFEYFSETQRNKGNFPGRFSGRQFSNSRSEMNVSTLELGDSALYLCASSLEGTGGSTEAFFGQGTRLTVV.

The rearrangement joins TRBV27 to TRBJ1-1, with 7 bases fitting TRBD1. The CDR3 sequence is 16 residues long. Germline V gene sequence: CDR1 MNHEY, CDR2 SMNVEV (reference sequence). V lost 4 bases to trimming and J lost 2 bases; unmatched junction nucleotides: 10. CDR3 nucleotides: TGTGCCAGCAGTTCCCTACAGGGGTTGTCTAACACTGAAGCTTTCTTT. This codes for CASSSLQGLSNTEAFF.

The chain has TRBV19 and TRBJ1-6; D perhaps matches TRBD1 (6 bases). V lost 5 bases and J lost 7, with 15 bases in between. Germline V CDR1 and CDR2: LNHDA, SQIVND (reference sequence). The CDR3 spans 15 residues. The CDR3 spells CASSVRQAPNSPLHF. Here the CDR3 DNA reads TGTGCCAGTAGTGTACGACAGGCCCCAAATTCACCCCTCCACTTT.

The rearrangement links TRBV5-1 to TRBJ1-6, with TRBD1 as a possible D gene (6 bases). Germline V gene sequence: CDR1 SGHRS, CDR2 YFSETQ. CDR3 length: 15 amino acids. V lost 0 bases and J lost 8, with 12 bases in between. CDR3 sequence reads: CASSLAGRTDSPLHF. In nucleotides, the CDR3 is TGCGCCAGCAGCTTGGCCGGCAGGACAGATTCACCCCTCCACTTT. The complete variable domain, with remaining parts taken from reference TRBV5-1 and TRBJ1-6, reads KAGVTQTPRYLIKTRGQQVTLSCSPISGHRSVSWYQQTPGQGLQFLFEYFSETQRNKGNFPGRFSGRQFSNSRSEMNVSTLELGDSALYLCASSLAGRTDSPLHFGNGTRLTVT.

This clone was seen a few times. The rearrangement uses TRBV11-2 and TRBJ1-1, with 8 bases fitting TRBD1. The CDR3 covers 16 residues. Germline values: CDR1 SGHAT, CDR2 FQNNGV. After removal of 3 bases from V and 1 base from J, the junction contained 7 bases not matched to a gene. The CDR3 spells CASSFTGGVTNTEAFF. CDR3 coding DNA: TGTGCCAGCAGCTTCACAGGGGGGGTGACGAACACTGAAGCTTTCTTT.

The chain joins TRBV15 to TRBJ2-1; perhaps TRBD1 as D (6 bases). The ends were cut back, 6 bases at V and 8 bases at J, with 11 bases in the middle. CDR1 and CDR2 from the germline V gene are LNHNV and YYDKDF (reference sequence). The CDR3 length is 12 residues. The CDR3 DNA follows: TGTGCCACCAGAAGTGGGGGCGATGAGCAGTTCTTC. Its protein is CATRSGGDEQFF. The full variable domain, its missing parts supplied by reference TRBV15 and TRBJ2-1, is DAMVIQNPRYQVTQFGKPVTLSCSQTLNHNVMYWYQQKSSQAPKLLFHYYDKDFNNEADTPDNFQSRRPNTSFCFLDIRSPGLGDTAMYLCATRSGGDEQFFGPGTRLTVL.

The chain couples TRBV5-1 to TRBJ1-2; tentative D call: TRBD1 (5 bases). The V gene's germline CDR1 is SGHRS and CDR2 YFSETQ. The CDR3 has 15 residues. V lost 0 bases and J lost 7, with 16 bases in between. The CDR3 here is CASSLVQGEASGYTF. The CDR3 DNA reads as TGCGCCAGCAGCTTGGTTCAAGGGGAGGCTAGTGGCTACACCTTC.

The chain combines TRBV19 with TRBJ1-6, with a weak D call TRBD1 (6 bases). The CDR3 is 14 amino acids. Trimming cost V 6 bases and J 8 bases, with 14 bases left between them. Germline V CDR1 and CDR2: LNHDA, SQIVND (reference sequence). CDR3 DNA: TGTGCCAGTAGCCCCGAAGAGGGGGATTCACCCCTCCACTTT. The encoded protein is CASSPEEGDSPLHF.

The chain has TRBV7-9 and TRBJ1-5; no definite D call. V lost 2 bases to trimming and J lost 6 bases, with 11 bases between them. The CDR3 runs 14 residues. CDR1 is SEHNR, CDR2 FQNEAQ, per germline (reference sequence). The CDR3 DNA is TGTGCCAGCAGCTTAACCCGGTCGCCTCAGCCCCAGCATTTT. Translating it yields CASSLTRSPQPQHF.

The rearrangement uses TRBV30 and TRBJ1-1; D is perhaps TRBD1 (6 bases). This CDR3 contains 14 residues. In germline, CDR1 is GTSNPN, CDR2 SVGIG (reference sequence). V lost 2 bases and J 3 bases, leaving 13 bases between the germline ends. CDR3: CAWSSQGKDTEAFF. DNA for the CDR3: TGTGCCTGGAGTTCACAGGGAAAGGACACTGAAGCTTTCTTT. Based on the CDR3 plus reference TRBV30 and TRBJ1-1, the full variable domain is SQTIHQWPATLVQPVGSPLSLECTVEGTSNPNLYWYRQAAGRGLQLLFYSVGIGQISSEVPQNLSASRPQDRQFILSSKKLLLSDSGFYLCAWSSQGKDTEAFFGQGTRLTVV.

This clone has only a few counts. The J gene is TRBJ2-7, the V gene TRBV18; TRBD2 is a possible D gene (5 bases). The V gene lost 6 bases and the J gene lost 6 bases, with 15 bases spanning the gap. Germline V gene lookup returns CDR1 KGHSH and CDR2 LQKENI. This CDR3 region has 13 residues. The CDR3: CASSQRTGSEQYF. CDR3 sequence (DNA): TGTGCCAGCTCCCAAAGGACGGGGTCCGAGCAGTACTTC.

CDR3 nucleotides: TGTGCCAGCAGCCTCAGGGTCCATAATTCACCCCTCCACTTT. The encoded protein is CASSLRVHNSPLHF. The chain recombines TRBV14 with TRBJ1-6; maybe TRBD1 (5 bases). The V gene lost 4 bases and the J gene lost 5 bases, with 9 bases spanning the gap. The CDR3 is made up of 14 amino acids. CDR1 and CDR2 from the germline V gene are SGHDN and FVKESK.

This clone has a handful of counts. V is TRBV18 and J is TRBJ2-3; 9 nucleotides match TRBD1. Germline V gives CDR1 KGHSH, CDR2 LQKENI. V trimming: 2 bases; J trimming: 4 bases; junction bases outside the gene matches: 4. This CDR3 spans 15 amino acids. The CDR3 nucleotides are TGTGCCAGCTCACCAAACAGGGGGCTTTCAGATACGCAGTATTTT. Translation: CASSPNRGLSDTQYF.

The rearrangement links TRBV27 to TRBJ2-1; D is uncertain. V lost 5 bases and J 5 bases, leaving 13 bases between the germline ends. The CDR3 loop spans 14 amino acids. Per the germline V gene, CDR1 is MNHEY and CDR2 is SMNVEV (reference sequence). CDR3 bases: TGTGCCAGCAGTCTAGGCCTACTGGACAATGAGCAGTTCTTC. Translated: CASSLGLLDNEQFF.

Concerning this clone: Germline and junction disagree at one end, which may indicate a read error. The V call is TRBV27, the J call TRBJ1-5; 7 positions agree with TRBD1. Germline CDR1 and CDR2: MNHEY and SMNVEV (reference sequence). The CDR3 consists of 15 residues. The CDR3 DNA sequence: TGTGCCAGCGGTTTACTGGGACAGAAGAATCAGCCCCAGCATTTT. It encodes CASGLLGQKNQPQHF.

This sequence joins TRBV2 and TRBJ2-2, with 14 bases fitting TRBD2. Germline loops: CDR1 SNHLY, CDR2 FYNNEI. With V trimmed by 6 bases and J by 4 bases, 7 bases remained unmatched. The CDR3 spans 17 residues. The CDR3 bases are TGTGCCAGCAGCCGGACTAGCGGGGGGCAGGGCACCGGGGAGCTGTTTTTT. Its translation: CASSRTSGGQGTGELFF.

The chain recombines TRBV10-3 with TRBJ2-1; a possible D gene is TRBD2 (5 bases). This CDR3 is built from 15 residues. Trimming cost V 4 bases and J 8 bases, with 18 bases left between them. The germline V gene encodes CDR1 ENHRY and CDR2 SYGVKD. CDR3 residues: CAISARDNSWDEQFF. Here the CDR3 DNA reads TGTGCCATCAGTGCCCGGGATAATTCTTGGGATGAGCAGTTCTTC.

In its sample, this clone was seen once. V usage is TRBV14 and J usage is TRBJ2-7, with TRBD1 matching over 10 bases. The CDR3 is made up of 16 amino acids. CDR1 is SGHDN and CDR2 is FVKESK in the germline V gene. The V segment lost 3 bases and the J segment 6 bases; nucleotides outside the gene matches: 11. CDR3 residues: CASSQLPGQGIGEQYF. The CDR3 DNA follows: TGTGCCAGCAGCCAGCTTCCGGGACAGGGGATCGGCGAGCAGTACTTC.

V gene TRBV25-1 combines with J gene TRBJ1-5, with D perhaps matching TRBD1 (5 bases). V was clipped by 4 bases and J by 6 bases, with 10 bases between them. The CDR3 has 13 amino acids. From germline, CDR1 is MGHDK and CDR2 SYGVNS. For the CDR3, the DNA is TGTGCCAGCAGTGCCGGGGGACGTCAGCCCCAGCATTTT. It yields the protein CASSAGGRQPQHF. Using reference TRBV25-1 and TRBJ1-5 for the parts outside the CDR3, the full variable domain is EADIYQTPRYLVIGTGKKITLECSQTMGHDKMYWYQQDPGMELHLIHYSYGVNSTEKGDLSSESTVSRIRTEHFPLTLESARPSHTSQYLCASSAGGRQPQHFGDGTRLSIL.

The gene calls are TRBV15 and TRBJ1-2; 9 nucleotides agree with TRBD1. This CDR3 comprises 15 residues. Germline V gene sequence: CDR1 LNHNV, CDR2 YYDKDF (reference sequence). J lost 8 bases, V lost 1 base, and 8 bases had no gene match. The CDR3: CATSRGVQGAEGYTF. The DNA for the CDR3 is TGTGCCACCAGCAGAGGGGTACAGGGGGCTGAGGGCTACACCTTC. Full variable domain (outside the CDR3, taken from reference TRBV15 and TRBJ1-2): DAMVIQNPRYQVTQFGKPVTLSCSQTLNHNVMYWYQQKSSQAPKLLFHYYDKDFNNEADTPDNFQSRRPNTSFCFLDIRSPGLGDTAMYLCATSRGVQGAEGYTFGSGTRLTVV.

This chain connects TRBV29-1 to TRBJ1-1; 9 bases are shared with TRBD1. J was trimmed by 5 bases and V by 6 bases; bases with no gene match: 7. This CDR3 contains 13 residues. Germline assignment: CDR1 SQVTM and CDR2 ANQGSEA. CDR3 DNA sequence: TGCAGCGTACGGACAGGGGTTCGGACTGAAGCTTTCTTT. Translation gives CSVRTGVRTEAFF. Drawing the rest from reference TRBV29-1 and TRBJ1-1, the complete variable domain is SAVISQKPSRDICQRGTSLTIQCQVDSQVTMMFWYRQQPGQSLTLIATANQGSEATYESGFVIDKFPISRPNLTFSTLTVSNMSPEDSSIYLCSVRTGVRTEAFFGQGTRLTVV.

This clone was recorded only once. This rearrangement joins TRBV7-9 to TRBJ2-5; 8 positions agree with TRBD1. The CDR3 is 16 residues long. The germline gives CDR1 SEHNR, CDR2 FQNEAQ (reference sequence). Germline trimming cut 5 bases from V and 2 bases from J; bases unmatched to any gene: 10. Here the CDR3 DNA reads TGTGCCAGCAGCCCCACCGGGACAGGTATTCAAGAGACCCAGTACTTC. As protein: CASSPTGTGIQETQYF. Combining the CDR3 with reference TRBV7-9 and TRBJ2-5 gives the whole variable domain DTGVSQNPRHKITKRGQNVTFRCDPISEHNRLYWYRQTLGQGPEFLTYFQNEAQLEKSRLLSDRFSAERPKGSFSTLEIQRTEQGDSAMYLCASSPTGTGIQETQYFGPGTRLLVL.

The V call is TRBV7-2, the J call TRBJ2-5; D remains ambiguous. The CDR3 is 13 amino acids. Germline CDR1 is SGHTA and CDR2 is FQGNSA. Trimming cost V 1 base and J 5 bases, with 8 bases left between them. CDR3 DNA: TGTGCCAGCAGCTTAGATGTTGCGGAGACCCAGTACTTC. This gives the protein CASSLDVAETQYF. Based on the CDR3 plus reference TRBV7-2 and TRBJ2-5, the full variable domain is GAGVSQSPSNKVTEKGKDVELRCDPISGHTALYWYRQSLGQGLEFLIYFQGNSAPDKSGLPSDRFSAERTGGSVSTLTIQRTQQEDSAVYLCASSLDVAETQYFGPGTRLLVL.

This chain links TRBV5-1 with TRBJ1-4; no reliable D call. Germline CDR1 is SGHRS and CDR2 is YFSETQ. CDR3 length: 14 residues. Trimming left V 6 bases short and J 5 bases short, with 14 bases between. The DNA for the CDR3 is TGCGCCAGCAAGTCCGGGAGCTTAAATGAAAAACTGTTTTTT. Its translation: CASKSGSLNEKLFF.

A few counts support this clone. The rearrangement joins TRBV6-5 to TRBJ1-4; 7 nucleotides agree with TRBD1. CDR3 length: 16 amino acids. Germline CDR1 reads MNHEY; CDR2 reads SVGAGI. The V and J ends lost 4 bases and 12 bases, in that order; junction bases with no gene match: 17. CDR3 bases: TGTGCCAGCAGTTCCGACCTGGGACAGCCCACGAGCGAACTGTTTTTT. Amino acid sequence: CASSSDLGQPTSELFF.

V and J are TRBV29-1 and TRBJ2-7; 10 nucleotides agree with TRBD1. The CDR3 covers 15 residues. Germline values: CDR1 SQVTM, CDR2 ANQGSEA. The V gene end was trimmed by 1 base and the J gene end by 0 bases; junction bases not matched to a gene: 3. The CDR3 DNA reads TGCAGCGTTGAAGGGGGACAGGGGCTCTCCTACGAGCAGTACTTC. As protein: CSVEGGQGLSYEQYF.

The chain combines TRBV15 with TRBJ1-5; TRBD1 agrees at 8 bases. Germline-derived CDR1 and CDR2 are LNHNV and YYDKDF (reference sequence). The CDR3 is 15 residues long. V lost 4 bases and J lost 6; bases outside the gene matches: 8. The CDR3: CATSTGQGAAQPQHF. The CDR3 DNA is TGTGCCACCAGCACCGGACAGGGTGCGGCTCAGCCCCAGCATTTT. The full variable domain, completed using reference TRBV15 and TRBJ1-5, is DAMVIQNPRYQVTQFGKPVTLSCSQTLNHNVMYWYQQKSSQAPKLLFHYYDKDFNNEADTPDNFQSRRPNTSFCFLDIRSPGLGDTAMYLCATSTGQGAAQPQHFGDGTRLSIL.

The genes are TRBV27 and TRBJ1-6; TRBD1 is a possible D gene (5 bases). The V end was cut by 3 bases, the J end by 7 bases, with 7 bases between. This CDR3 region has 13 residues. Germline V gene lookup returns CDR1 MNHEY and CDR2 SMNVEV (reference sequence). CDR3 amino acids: CASSFRANSPLHF. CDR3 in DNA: TGTGCCAGCAGTTTCAGGGCGAATTCACCCCTCCACTTT.